The 4 T cell receptor beta chains reported below all come from one sample, sequenced in a study of T-cell reconstitution after alpha-beta-depleted transplantation in children. A library of TCRbeta sequences, prepared with unique molecular identifiers, was generated. TCRdb reprocessed the PCR reads with MiXCR, giving one entry per CDR3 protein. Among about 980,000 distinct CDR3 sequences listed, about 31% were seen once. The specimen comprised PBMCs, mostly from graft donor cells, sampled 360 days after TCRalphabeta/CD19-depleted stem cell transplant. These receptors came from a boy in the first two years of life who had a stem cell transplant for SCID, so the T cells may come from the graft donor.

A few counts support this clonotype. The V and J genes are TRBV7-2 and TRBJ2-7; D may be TRBD1 (6 bases). V was cut by 2 bases and J by 0 bases, with 11 bases left in between. The germline V gene has CDR1 SGHTA and CDR2 FQGNSA. This CDR3 spans 15 amino acids. The chain's CDR3 is CASSLMGHPSYEQYF. The CDR3 nucleotides are TGTGCCAGCAGCTTAATGGGACACCCCTCCTACGAGCAGTACTTC. Variable domain in full (rest from reference TRBV7-2 and TRBJ2-7): GAGVSQSPSNKVTEKGKDVELRCDPISGHTALYWYRQSLGQGLEFLIYFQGNSAPDKSGLPSDRFSAERTGGSVSTLTIQRTQQEDSAVYLCASSLMGHPSYEQYFGPGTRLTVT.

This rearrangement joins TRBV4-2 to TRBJ1-2; D is perhaps TRBD1 (5 bases). Trimming removed 4 bases at V and 5 bases at J, with 23 bases between. Germline V gives CDR1 LGHNA, CDR2 YNFKEQ. The CDR3 covers 17 residues. The CDR3 here is CASSPGWARWQSYGYTF. DNA for the CDR3: TGTGCCAGCAGCCCAGGGTGGGCACGATGGCAGTCTTATGGCTACACCTTC.

This clonotype was recorded at least ten times. The chain carries TRBV4-1 and TRBJ2-2, with a tentative D call TRBD1 (6 bases). Germline values: CDR1 MGHRA, CDR2 YSYEKL. The CDR3 sequence is 17 residues long. V lost 1 base and J lost 4, with 16 bases in between. DNA of the CDR3: TGCGCCAGCAGCCAAGTACTTTATACAGGGTTCACCGGGGAGCTGTTTTTT. Its translation: CASSQVLYTGFTGELFF.

The rearrangement links TRBV30 to TRBJ2-3; 7 nucleotides line up with TRBD2. Per the germline V gene, CDR1 is GTSNPN and CDR2 is SVGIG (reference sequence). The V segment lost 0 bases and the J segment 10 bases; nucleotides outside the gene matches: 10. CDR3 length: 14 amino acids. CDR3 residues: CAWSVRLAQGAQYF. DNA of the CDR3: TGTGCCTGGAGTGTAAGACTAGCTCAAGGTGCGCAGTATTTT.